A selection of T cell receptor beta chains follows, all from one sample in a study of blood T cell repertoires in COVID-19. The protocol was immunoSEQ multiplex PCR, while the TCRdb copy is restricted to in-frame clones and leaves out a portion. This table holds 250,000 to 300,000 clones, 70% to 90% found once. The material sequenced was peripheral blood. These receptors all stem from a woman between 65 and 79 years old with COVID-19, enrolled during active disease. The CDR3 runs from the conserved cysteine through the conserved F or W. Each record gives: V gene, clone size, J gene, D gene, CDR3 protein, CDR3 DNA. The D gene is left open where the match is weak. Clone size is shown for a subset of rows, as once, few, many or a class of expanded clone.

TRBV19	NA	TRBJ2-7	TRBD1	CASSRTGGNEQYF	TGTGCCAGTAGTAGAACAGGGGGCAACGAGCAGTACTTC
TRBV28	NA	TRBJ2-2	NA	CASSLLESTGELFF	TGTGCCAGCAGTTTACTAGAGTCCACCGGGGAGCTGTTTTTT
TRBV11-2	NA	TRBJ2-4	NA	CASSSQLRRAKNIQYF	TGTGCCAGCAGCTCTCAACTCAGGCGAGCCAAAAACATTCAGTACTTC
TRBV19	few	TRBJ1-1	TRBD1	CASSVTGVGTEAFF	TGTGCCAGTAGTGTTACAGGGGTGGGGACTGAAGCTTTCTTT
TRBV23-1	NA	TRBJ2-7	TRBD1	CASSQYDYPRTGCYEQYF	TGCGCCAGCAGTCAATACGATTACCCCCGGACAGGGTGCTACGAGCAGTACTTC
TRBV5-1	once	TRBJ2-2	TRBD1	CASSNTGGGTGELFF	TGCGCCAGCAGCAATACAGGGGGCGGCACCGGGGAGCTGTTTTTT
TRBV30	NA	TRBJ1-1	NA	CAWETGNTEAFF	TGTGCCTGGGAGACAGGGAACACTGAAGCTTTCTTT
TRBV24-1	NA	TRBJ2-5	TRBD1	CATSDSRDRGMETQYF	TGTGCCACCAGTGATTCCCGGGACAGGGGGATGGAGACCCAGTACTTC
TRBV13	NA	TRBJ2-2	NA	CASSSRGTFNTGELFF	TGTGCCAGCAGCTCCCGCGGGACTTTTAACACCGGGGAGCTGTTTTTT
TRBV30	NA	TRBJ1-6	TRBD1	CAGNTLGTGNSPLHF	TGTGCCGGGAACACCCTAGGGACAGGGAATTCACCCCTCCACTTT
TRBV15	NA	TRBJ1-4	TRBD1	CATSRDRGLNEKLFF	TGTGCCACCAGCAGGGACAGGGGACTTAATGAAAAACTGTTTTTT
TRBV18	NA	TRBJ1-2	NA	CASSPPTGEGQDGYTF	TGTGCCAGCTCACCACCGACAGGCGAGGGGCAAGATGGCTACACCTTC
TRBV5-4	NA	TRBJ1-3	NA	CASSLAGGDSSGNTIYF	TGTGCCAGCAGCTTGGCCGGAGGAGATAGCTCTGGAAACACCATATATTTT
TRBV24-1	NA	TRBJ2-5	NA	CATSDSLGAQYF	TGTGCCACCAGTGATTCCCTAGGGGCCCAGTACTTC
TRBV7-2	NA	TRBJ1-2	NA	CASSPLGGDALGYTF	TGTGCCAGCAGCCCCTTAGGAGGGGATGCACTTGGCTACACCTTC
TRBV7-9	NA	TRBJ2-5	NA	CASSPVQGTSETQYF	TGTGCCAGCAGCCCAGTGCAGGGAACGTCAGAGACCCAGTACTTC
TRBV6-6	NA	TRBJ1-2	NA	CASSQETGNYGYTF	TGTGCCAGCAGTCAAGAGACAGGAAACTATGGCTACACCTTC
TRBV30	NA	TRBJ1-5	TRBD1	CAWSRTGWKQPQHF	TGTGCCTGGAGTAGGACAGGGTGGAAACAGCCCCAGCATTTT
TRBV6-5	NA	TRBJ1-4	NA	CASRSRGVNEKLFF	TGTGCCAGCAGGTCGAGAGGTGTTAATGAAAAACTGTTTTTT
TRBV11-1	NA	TRBJ2-3	NA	CASSLEAAICTDTQYF	TGTGCCAGCAGCTTAGAAGCGGCCATTTGCACAGATACGCAGTATTTT
TRBV28	NA	TRBJ2-5	NA	CASSWRGLQGTQYF	TGTGCCAGCAGTTGGCGGGGCCTCCAAGGGACCCAGTACTTC
TRBV5-1	NA	TRBJ2-3	TRBD2	CASSPLAGRDTQYF	TGCGCCAGCAGCCCCCTAGCGGGGAGAGATACGCAGTATTTT